These 2 T cell receptor beta chains were all obtained from the same sample, sequenced in a study of molecular identifiers for immune sequencing clone quantification. TCRdb processed the PCR reads anew with MiXCR; each CDR3 protein has one entry. The repertoire holds about 640,000 distinct CDR3 sequences, with around 20% as singletons. Sequenced material: naive CD8+ T cells from blood, with Jurkat cell RNA spiked in. The subset: FACS-sorted CD8+CD4-CCR7+CD45RA+ naive T cells. These receptors were taken from a human donor in good health. Some libraries in this study had Jurkat cell RNA spiked in.

In the case of this clonotype: A read error may be the cause here, since a much bigger clone is one base away. The V call is TRBV24-1, the J call TRBJ1-1; 7 bases match TRBD1. This CDR3 comprises 16 residues. Losses at the gene ends were 4 bases for V and 0 bases for J; bases not matched to a gene: 7. Germline assignment: CDR1 KGHDR and CDR2 SFDVKD. CDR3 sequence (DNA): TGTGCCACCAGTGAAAGACAGGGAGAGATGAACACTGAAGCTTTCTTT. Protein product: CATSERQGEMNTEAFF.

As to this clonotype: Mismatch with germline at one junction end may stem from a read error. V and J are TRBV19 and TRBJ1-3; 7 nucleotides align to TRBD1. There are 15 residues in the CDR3. Germline V gives CDR1 LNHDA, CDR2 SQIVND (reference sequence). CDR3 bases: TGTGCCAGTAGCCTCAGGGGGGACTCTGGAAGCACCATATATTTT. As protein: CASSLRGDSGSTIYF.